This T cell receptor beta chain was documented in a study of blood T cell repertoires in COVID-19 (TCRdb year 2020). Some background on the complete study: Samples from collaborators originated in the United States, Italy and Spain and spanned both the acute and convalescent phases of COVID-19. The material from the prospective study consisted of cDNA or gDNA derived from T cells, B-cell-depleted T cells, or PBMCs. The dataset comprised deeply sampled blood TCRbeta repertoires from subjects exposed to, actively infected with, or recovered from COVID-19. The repertoires were released in a freely available public database meant as a resource for research on the immune response to SARS-CoV-2. The samples were drawn from the first 160 participants of the ongoing ImmuneRACE study and from 950 to 1,500 subjects provided by 6 global collaborators. Nearly every sample came with metadata listing a de-identified subject ID, COVID-19 status, age in years and sex. HLA class I and class II types, where available, came from metadata supplied by the sample provider rather than from assay-based typing. What the work shows at the level of the full study, not this receptor alone: The amount of clinical and demographic metadata varied by source and participant and was provided uncurated.

Each collaborating institution followed its own protocols to collect whole blood in K2EDTA tubes. For TCRbeta analysis, collaborators shipped samples as frozen whole blood, isolated PBMCs, or DNA extracted from either of those sample types. The V end gives up 3 bases and the J end 6 bases, leaving 2 bases in the junction not matched to a gene. The cysteine opens and the phenylalanine closes a CDR3 of 13 amino acids. Only CDR3 DNA remains: 39 bases, in frame from the first base. CDR1 SGHDN and CDR2 FVKESK are derived from the germline V gene. The immunoSEQ Assay, a bias-controlled multiplex PCR, was used to amplify TCRbeta CDR3 regions from genomic DNA. The authors processed their data as follows. The number of nucleated cells in each sample was estimated from the amplification of reference gene primers within the assay. Sequence reads were collapsed and filtered to measure the absolute abundance of every unique TCRbeta CDR3 rearrangement. Productive Simpson clonality was computed per sample as the square root of Simpson's diversity index over productive rearrangements. TCRdb carries this immuneACCESS record with in-frame sequences only. Its versions omit some clonotypes, under half of them owing to an unresolved V gene in the studies checked, with the rest unexplained. V and J calls and clone size are as listed in that table; D and trimming were resolved from the DNA. The sample includes 120,000 to 150,000 clones, with 87% observed a single time. In total, the top ten clones hold roughly 6.1% of the sample.

Turning to this clone: Its antigen has not been determined. One base away there is no much larger clone; base qualities are not given.

The source is a man at least 80 years old with acute or convalescent COVID-19. Sequencing was done on a sample of peripheral blood. In this chain, TRBV14 is recombined with TRBJ2-1; TRBD1 matches 7 bases in the middle. The nucleotides read TGTGCCAGCAGCCAGGCAGGGGGCAATGAGCAGTTCTTC. It is translated as CASSQAGGNEQFF.